The rows below give T cell receptor beta chains drawn from one sample of a study of cytomegalovirus exposure and HLA in healthy donors. Here immunoSEQ multiplex PCR was the method, and the copy in TCRdb shows in-frame clones only, minus some. The repertoire holds some 200,000 clones, with around 80% as singletons. Specimen: PBMCs. All receptors derive from a man aged 35 to 55 in good health and CMV-seropositive. Both conserved end residues are trimmed from each CDR3. Fields, in order: D gene, V gene, J gene, CDR3 protein. A D gene is named only where the DNA matches it firmly.

D gene: -
V gene: TRBV27
J gene: TRBJ2-2
CDR3 protein: ASSTNTGELF

D gene: -
V gene: TRBV2
J gene: TRBJ2-3
CDR3 protein: ASSEAPRATDTQY

D gene: -
V gene: TRBV19
J gene: TRBJ2-1
CDR3 protein: ASSPAGAIYNEQF

D gene: -
V gene: TRBV7-8
J gene: TRBJ2-2
CDR3 protein: ASSFSGIRSGELF

D gene: -
V gene: TRBV30
J gene: TRBJ2-7
CDR3 protein: AWNHRDAYEQY

D gene: TRBD1
V gene: TRBV19
J gene: TRBJ2-5
CDR3 protein: ASSILSGQGTLEQY

D gene: TRBD1
V gene: TRBV7-3
J gene: TRBJ2-7
CDR3 protein: ASSSNYGQGHSYEQY

D gene: -
V gene: TRBV28
J gene: TRBJ2-5
CDR3 protein: ASRRPTGTQY

D gene: -
V gene: TRBV4-3
J gene: TRBJ2-7
CDR3 protein: ASSQDHGIGFEQY

D gene: -
V gene: TRBV15
J gene: TRBJ2-1
CDR3 protein: ATSRGVYNEQF

D gene: -
V gene: TRBV30
J gene: TRBJ1-6
CDR3 protein: AWSSWAGPLH

D gene: -
V gene: TRBV7-6
J gene: TRBJ1-1
CDR3 protein: ASTQPTVNTEAF

D gene: -
V gene: TRBV4-3
J gene: TRBJ1-2
CDR3 protein: ASSQDRGDYGYT

D gene: -
V gene: TRBV6-1
J gene: TRBJ1-5
CDR3 protein: ASRANRPNQPQH

D gene: TRBD1
V gene: TRBV7-3
J gene: TRBJ2-3
CDR3 protein: ASSLAHRGRTDTQY

D gene: TRBD2
V gene: TRBV7-2
J gene: TRBJ2-1
CDR3 protein: ASSLELAGVNEQF

D gene: TRBD1
V gene: TRBV7-3
J gene: TRBJ2-1
CDR3 protein: ASSLTGGANEQF

D gene: -
V gene: TRBV5-1
J gene: TRBJ2-6
CDR3 protein: ASSPSGANVLT

D gene: -
V gene: TRBV28
J gene: TRBJ2-7
CDR3 protein: ASSLGRYEQY

D gene: -
V gene: TRBV6-5
J gene: TRBJ2-7
CDR3 protein: ASSYSGTPYEQY

D gene: -
V gene: TRBV30
J gene: TRBJ1-5
CDR3 protein: AWSAGSNQPQH

D gene: TRBD1
V gene: TRBV14
J gene: TRBJ2-7
CDR3 protein: ASSQERGQGYEQY

D gene: TRBD2
V gene: TRBV27
J gene: TRBJ2-1
CDR3 protein: ASSPGLAGGPGRNEQF

D gene: TRBD1
V gene: TRBV27
J gene: TRBJ1-2
CDR3 protein: ASRSSRDRRISNT

D gene: -
V gene: TRBV28
J gene: TRBJ1-5
CDR3 protein: ASLPAVVGGNQPQH

D gene: -
V gene: TRBV7-3
J gene: TRBJ1-1
CDR3 protein: ASSLSGGLGTEAF

D gene: -
V gene: TRBV11-3
J gene: TRBJ2-7
CDR3 protein: ASSRRGTYEQY

D gene: -
V gene: TRBV9
J gene: TRBJ1-1
CDR3 protein: ASSVEIGQHLNTEAF

D gene: -
V gene: TRBV6-5
J gene: TRBJ2-7
CDR3 protein: ASSYSRGRAGEQY

D gene: TRBD1
V gene: TRBV6-1
J gene: TRBJ1-5
CDR3 protein: ASSGTGTNQPQH

D gene: -
V gene: TRBV9
J gene: TRBJ2-7
CDR3 protein: ASSRGRAGHNEQY